These 5 T cell receptor beta chains were all obtained from the same sample, sequenced in a study of T cells after yellow fever vaccination. TCRdb reprocessed the 5' RACE reads with MiXCR, giving one entry per CDR3 protein. The table lists hundreds of thousands of distinct CDR3 sequences, 9% to 15% of them singletons, with around 14% in the top ten. The material sequenced was PBMCs, taken on the day of the yellow fever booster vaccination. The receptors stem from a young man who received the YFV17D yellow fever vaccine.

This clonotype came up many times. This chain links TRBV5-1 with TRBJ2-1; D is unresolved. The CDR3 totals 15 residues. Germline loops: CDR1 SGHRS, CDR2 YFSETQ. V lost 0 bases, J lost 6 bases, and 13 bases lay in between. CDR3 residues: CASSLAASSRNEQFF. In nucleotides, the CDR3 is TGCGCCAGCAGCTTGGCCGCATCGTCCCGCAATGAGCAGTTCTTC.

On this clonotype itself: One end of the junction varies from germline; a read error may be responsible. The chain carries TRBV5-1 and TRBJ2-1; D is uncertain. This CDR3 comprises 13 residues. Germline CDR1 is SGHRS and CDR2 is YFSETQ. In DNA form, the CDR3 reads TGCGCCAGCAGCTTGGGCAGTAACAAGGAGCAGTTCTTC. Its protein product is CASSLGSNKEQFF.

This clonotype was seen at least ten times. The gene calls are TRBV30 and TRBJ2-1, with D hard to call. The V and J ends lost 3 bases and 7 bases respectively, with 10 bases between them. Germline V gene lookup returns CDR1 GTSNPN and CDR2 SVGIG (reference sequence). This CDR3 has 12 residues. CDR3 coding DNA: TGTGCCTGGAGCCCGCTCTATAATGAGCAGTTCTTC. Translating gives CAWSPLYNEQFF.

This clonotype has a handful of counts. The chain has TRBV6-5 and TRBJ1-5; perhaps TRBD1 as D (5 bases). This CDR3 spans 15 amino acids. Germline CDR1 MNHEY, CDR2 SVGAGI. Trimming shortened V by 0 bases and J by 5 bases, and 11 bases separated the two germline ends. The CDR3 loop is CASSYSTMGDQPQHF. CDR3 coding DNA: TGTGCCAGCAGTTACTCGACTATGGGGGATCAGCCCCAGCATTTT.

This chain uses TRBV30 with TRBJ2-7; D unresolved. This CDR3 comprises 12 residues. V lost 2 bases and J 2 bases, leaving 7 bases between the germline ends. CDR1 is GTSNPN, CDR2 SVGIG, per germline (reference sequence). The CDR3 DNA follows: TGTGCCTGGAGTTCCCCCCCCTACGAGCAGTACTTC. Amino acids: CAWSSPPYEQYF.